This T cell receptor (beta chain) was documented in a study of Ad26.COV2.S vaccination and SARS-CoV-2 variants. Treatment reported: about 20 received Ad26.COV2.S at low or high dose, single or two shots; 5 received placebo; per-sample allocation not given. The samples date from day 63 after the first vaccine or placebo injection. The individual, an adult aged 18-55 years, was a donor in Boston. CDR1 is MNHEY and CDR2 is SVGEGT in the germline V gene. The germline V and J ends were trimmed by 4 bases and 4 bases, with 11 bases remaining between them. The CDR3 is 13 amino acids. The protocol was immunoSEQ multiplex PCR, while the TCRdb copy is restricted to in-frame clones and leaves out a portion. The sample gives 400,000 or so clones, 88% of which show up once; 3.5% is in the top ten.

The starting material was peripheral blood, obtained in a trial of Ad26.COV2.S vaccine versus placebo. The source is a person between 18 and 59 years old who received the Ad26.COV2.S COVID-19 vaccine or a placebo. The rearrangement links TRBV6-2 or TRBV6-3 to TRBJ2-7; D uncertain. This CDR3 is CASSLGLSYEQYF. The CDR3 nucleotides read TGTGCCAGCAGTTTGGGTCTGAGTTACGAGCAGTACTTC.